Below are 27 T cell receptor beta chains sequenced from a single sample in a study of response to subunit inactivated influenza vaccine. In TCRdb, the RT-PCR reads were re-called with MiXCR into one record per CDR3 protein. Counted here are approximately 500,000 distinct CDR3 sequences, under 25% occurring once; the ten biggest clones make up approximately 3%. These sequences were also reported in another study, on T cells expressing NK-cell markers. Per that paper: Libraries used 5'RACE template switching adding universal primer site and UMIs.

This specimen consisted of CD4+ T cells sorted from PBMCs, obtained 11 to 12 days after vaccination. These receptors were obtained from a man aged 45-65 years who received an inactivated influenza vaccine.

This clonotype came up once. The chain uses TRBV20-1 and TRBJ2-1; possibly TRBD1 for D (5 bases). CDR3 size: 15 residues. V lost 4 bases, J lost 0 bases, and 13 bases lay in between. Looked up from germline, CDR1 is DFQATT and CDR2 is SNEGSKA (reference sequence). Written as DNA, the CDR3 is TGCAGTGCTAAATCCAGGGCATACTCCTACAATGAGCAGTTCTTC. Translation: CSAKSRAYSYNEQFF.

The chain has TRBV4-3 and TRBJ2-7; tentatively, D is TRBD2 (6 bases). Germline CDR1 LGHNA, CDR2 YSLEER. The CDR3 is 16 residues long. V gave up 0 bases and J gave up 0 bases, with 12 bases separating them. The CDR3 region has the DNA TGCGCCAGCAGCCAAGAATTACTAGCCAACTCCTACGAGCAGTACTTC. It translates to CASSQELLANSYEQYF.

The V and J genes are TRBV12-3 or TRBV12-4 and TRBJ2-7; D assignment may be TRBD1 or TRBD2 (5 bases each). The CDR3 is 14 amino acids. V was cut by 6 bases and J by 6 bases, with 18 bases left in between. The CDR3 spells CASSSGSYSGEQYF. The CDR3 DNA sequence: TGTGCCAGCAGCTCAGGGAGTTACTCCGGCGAGCAGTACTTC.

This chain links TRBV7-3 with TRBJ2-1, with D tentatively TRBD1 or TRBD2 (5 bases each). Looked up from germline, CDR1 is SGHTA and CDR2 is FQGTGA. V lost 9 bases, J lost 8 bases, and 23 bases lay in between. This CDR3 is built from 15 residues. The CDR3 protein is CASSLDSLRGDEQFF. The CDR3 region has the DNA TGTGCCAGTAGCCTCGACTCCCTCCGAGGGGATGAGCAGTTCTTC.

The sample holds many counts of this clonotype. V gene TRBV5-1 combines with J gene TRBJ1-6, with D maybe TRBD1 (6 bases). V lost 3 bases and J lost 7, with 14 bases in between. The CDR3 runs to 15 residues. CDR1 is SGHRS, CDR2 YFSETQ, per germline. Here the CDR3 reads CASSSEGDGNSPLHF. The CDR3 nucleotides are TGCGCCAGCAGCTCCGAGGGGGATGGGAATTCACCCCTCCACTTT.

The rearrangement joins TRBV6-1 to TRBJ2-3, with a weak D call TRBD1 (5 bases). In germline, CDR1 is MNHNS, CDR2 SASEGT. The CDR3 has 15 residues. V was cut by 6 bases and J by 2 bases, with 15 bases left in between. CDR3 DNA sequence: TGTGCCAGCAGACCCCAAGGGGCTACCACAGATACGCAGTATTTT. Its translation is CASRPQGATTDTQYF.

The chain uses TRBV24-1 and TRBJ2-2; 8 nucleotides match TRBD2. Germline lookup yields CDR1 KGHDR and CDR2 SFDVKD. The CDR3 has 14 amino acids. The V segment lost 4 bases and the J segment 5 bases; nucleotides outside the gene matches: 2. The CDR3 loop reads CATSESGSTGELFF. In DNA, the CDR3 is TGTGCCACCAGTGAGAGCGGGAGTACCGGGGAGCTGTTTTTT.

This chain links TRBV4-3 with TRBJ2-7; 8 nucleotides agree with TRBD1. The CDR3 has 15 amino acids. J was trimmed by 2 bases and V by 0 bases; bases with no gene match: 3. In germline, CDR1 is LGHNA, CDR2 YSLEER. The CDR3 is CASSQDNRGTYEQYF. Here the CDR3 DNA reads TGCGCCAGCAGCCAAGATAACAGGGGGACCTACGAGCAGTACTTC.

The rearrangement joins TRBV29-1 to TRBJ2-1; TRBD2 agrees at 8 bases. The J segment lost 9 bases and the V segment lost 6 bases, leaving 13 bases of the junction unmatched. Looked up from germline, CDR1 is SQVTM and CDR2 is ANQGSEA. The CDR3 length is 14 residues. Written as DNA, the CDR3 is TGCAGCGTGTCCTTAGACGGGGGGGCAGGTGAGCAGTTCTTC. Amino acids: CSVSLDGGAGEQFF.

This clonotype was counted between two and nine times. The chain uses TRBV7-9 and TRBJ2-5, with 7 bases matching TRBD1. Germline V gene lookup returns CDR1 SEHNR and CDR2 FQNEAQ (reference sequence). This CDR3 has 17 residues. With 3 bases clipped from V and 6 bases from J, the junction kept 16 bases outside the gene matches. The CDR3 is CASSLSFDRALGKTQYF. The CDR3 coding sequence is TGTGCCAGCAGCTTGAGTTTCGACAGGGCCCTAGGCAAGACCCAGTACTTC.

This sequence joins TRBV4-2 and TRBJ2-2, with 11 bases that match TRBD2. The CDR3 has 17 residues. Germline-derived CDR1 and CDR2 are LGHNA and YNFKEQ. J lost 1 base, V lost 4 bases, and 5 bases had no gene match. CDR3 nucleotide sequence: TGTGCCAGCAGCCGAGCTAGCGGGGGGTTGAACACCGGGGAGCTGTTTTTT. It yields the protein CASSRASGGLNTGELFF.

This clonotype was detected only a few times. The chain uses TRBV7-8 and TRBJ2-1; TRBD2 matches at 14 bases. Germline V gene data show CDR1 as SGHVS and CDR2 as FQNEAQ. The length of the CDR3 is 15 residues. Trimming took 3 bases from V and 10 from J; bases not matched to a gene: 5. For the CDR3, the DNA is TGTGCCAGCAGCTTGGGGACTAGCGGGAGTAAGGAGCAGTTCTTC. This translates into CASSLGTSGSKEQFF.

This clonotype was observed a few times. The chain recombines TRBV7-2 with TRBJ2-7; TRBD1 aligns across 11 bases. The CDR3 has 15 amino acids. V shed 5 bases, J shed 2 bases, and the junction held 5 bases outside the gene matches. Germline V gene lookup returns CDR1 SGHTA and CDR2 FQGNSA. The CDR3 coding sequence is TGTGCCAGCAGCGTATGGGACAGGGGGACCTACGAGCAGTACTTC. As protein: CASSVWDRGTYEQYF.

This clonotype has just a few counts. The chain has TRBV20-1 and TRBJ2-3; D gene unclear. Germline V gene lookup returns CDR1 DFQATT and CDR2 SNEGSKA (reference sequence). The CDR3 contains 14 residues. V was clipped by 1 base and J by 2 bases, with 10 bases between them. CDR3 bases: TGCAGTGCTAGAGTTGGCGGCAACACAGATACGCAGTATTTT. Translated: CSARVGGNTDTQYF.

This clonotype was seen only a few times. The CDR3 reads CSVVDRTNYGYTF. As DNA, the CDR3 is TGCAGCGTTGTCGACAGGACTAACTATGGCTACACCTTC. The chain couples TRBV29-1 to TRBJ1-2; weak D call: TRBD1 (6 bases). Deletions cut 4 bases from V and 0 bases from J, with 9 bases between. The germline V gene encodes CDR1 SQVTM and CDR2 ANQGSEA. The CDR3 runs 13 residues.

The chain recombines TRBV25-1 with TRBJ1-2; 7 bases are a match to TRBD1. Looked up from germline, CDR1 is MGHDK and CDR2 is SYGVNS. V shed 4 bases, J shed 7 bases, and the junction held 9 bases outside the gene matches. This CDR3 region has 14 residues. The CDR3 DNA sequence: TGTGCCAGCAGTGCCGGGGCAGGGGGTGGTGGCTACACCTTC. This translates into CASSAGAGGGGYTF.

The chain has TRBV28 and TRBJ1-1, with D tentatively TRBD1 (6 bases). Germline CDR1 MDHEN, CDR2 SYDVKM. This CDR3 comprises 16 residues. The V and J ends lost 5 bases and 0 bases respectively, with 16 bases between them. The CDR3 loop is CASSTWGGQLNTEAFF. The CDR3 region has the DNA TGTGCCAGCAGTACTTGGGGGGGCCAGTTGAACACTGAAGCTTTCTTT. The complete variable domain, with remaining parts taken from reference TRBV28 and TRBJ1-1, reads DVKVTQSSRYLVKRTGEKVFLECVQDMDHENMFWYRQDPGLGLRLIYFSYDVKMKEKGDIPEGYSVSREKKERFSLILESASTNQTSMYLCASSTWGGQLNTEAFFGQGTRLTVV.

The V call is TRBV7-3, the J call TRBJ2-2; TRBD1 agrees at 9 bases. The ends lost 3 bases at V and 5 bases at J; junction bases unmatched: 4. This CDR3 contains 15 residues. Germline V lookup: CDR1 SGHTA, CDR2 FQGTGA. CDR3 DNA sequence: TGTGCCAGCAGCTTGACAGGGGGACCGACCGGGGAGCTGTTTTTT. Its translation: CASSLTGGPTGELFF.

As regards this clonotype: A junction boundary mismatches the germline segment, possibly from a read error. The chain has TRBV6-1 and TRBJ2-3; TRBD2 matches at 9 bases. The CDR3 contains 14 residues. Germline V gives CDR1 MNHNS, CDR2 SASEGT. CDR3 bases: TGTGCTAGCAGACTAGCGGCAAACACAGATACGCAGTATTTT. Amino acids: CASRLAANTDTQYF.

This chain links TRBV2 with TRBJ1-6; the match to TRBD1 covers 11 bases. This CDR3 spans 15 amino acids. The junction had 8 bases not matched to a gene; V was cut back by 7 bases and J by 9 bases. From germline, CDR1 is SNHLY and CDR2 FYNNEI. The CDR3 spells CASTLDRGRGSPLHF. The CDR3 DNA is TGTGCCAGCACCCTGGACAGGGGGCGAGGTTCACCCCTCCACTTT.

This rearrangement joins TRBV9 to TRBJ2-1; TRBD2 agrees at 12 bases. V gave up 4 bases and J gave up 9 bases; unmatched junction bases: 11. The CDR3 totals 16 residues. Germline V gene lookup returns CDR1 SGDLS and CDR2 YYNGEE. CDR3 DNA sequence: TGTGCCAGCAGCCCAAGGACTAGCGGGGAAGGTGGTGAGCAGTTCTTC. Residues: CASSPRTSGEGGEQFF.

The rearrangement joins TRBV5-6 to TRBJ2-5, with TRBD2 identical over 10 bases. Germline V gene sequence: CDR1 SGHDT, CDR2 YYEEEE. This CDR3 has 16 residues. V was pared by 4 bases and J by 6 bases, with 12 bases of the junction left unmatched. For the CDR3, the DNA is TGTGCCAGCAGCCTAAGGACTAGCGGCTCCCATCAGACCCAGTACTTC. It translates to CASSLRTSGSHQTQYF.

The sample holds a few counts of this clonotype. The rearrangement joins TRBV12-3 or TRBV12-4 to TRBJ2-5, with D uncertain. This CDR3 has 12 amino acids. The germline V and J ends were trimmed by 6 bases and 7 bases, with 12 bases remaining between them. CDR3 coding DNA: TGTGCCAGCAGCTTGCATAGAGGGACCCAGTACTTC. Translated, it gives CASSLHRGTQYF.

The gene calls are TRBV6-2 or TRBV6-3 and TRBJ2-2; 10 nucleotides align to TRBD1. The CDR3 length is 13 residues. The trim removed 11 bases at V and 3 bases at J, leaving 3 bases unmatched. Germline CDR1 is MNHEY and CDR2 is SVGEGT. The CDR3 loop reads CAAGQGYTGELFF. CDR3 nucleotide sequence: TGTGCCGCGGGACAGGGGTACACCGGGGAGCTGTTTTTT.

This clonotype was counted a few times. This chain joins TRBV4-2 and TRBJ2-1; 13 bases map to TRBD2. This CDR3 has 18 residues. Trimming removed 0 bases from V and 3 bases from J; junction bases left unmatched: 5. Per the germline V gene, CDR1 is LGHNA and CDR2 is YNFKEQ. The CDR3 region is CASSQEVLAGGNYNEQFF. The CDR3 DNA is TGTGCCAGCAGCCAAGAGGTACTAGCGGGGGGGAACTACAATGAGCAGTTCTTC.

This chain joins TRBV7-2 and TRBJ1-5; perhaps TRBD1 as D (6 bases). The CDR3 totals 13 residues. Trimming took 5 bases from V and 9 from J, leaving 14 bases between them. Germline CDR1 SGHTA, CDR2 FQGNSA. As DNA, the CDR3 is TGTGCCAGCAGCCCAGCTACAGGGCGGCCCCAGCATTTT. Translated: CASSPATGRPQHF.

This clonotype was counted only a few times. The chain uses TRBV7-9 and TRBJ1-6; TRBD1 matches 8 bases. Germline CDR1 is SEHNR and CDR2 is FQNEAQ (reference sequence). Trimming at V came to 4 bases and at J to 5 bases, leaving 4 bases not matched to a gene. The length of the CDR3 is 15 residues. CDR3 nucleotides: TGTGCCAGCAGCTGGACAGGGACGAATAATTCACCCCTCCACTTT. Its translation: CASSWTGTNNSPLHF.